Sequencing of this TCR beta chain was carried out in a study of shared clonotypes between healthy human individuals. Study-level information: Researchers assigned three CD4 naive, three CD4 memory, two CD8 naive and one CD8 memory plate to each donor.

To note about this clone: Its specificity is not known.

The V gene's germline CDR1 is GTSNPN and CDR2 SVGIG (reference sequence). V was shortened by 0 bases and J by 0 bases, with 9 bases between the two germline ends. CDR3 size: 15 residues. Splitting of CD4+ cells produced CD45RA+ naive and CD45RA-negative memory subsets. Broader study findings: Relative to memory subsets, naive subsets generally showed larger estimated richness.

Researchers divided each subset's genomic DNA evenly across several immunoSEQ plates. Clones were read by immunoSEQ multiplex PCR, and TCRdb kept only the in-frame ones, dropping some. The top ten hold about 0.38% of the sample, which has 2 million to 3 million clones, 90% to 95% seen once. The chain employs TRBV30 and TRBJ2-1, with no clear D. The source of this sequence is a man younger than 30 in good health. Some clones in this sample may be carry-over from other donors' samples. Source material: naive CD4+ T cells from PBMCs. Subset in this sample: CD45RA+ positively selected. The CDR3, as DNA: TGTGCCTGGAGTGTTTACACTAACTCCTACAATGAGCAGTTCTTC. Amino acids: CAWSVYTNSYNEQFF.